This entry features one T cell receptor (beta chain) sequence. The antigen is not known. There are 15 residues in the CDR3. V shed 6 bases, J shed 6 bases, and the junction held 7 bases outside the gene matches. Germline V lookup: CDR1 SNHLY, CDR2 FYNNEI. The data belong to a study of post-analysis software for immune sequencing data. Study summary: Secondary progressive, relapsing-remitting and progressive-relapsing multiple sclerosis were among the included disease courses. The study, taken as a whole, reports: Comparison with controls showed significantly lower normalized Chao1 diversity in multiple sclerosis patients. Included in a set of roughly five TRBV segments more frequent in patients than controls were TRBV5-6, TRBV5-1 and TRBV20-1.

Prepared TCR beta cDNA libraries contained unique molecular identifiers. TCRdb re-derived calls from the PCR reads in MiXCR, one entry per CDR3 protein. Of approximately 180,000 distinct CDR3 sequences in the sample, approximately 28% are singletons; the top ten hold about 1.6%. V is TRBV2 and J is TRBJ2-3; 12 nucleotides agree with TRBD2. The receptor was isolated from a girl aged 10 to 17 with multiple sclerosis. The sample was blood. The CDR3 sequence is CASRMGLAGTDTQYF. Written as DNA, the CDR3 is TGTGCCAGCAGGATGGGACTAGCGGGTACGGATACGCAGTATTTT.